One and the same sample provided the 26 T cell receptor beta chains below, sequenced in a study of cytotoxic CD8 clonotypes in ibrutinib-treated CLL. Assay: immunoSEQ multiplex PCR; the TCRdb copy retains only in-frame clones and omits some. The sample has 50,000 to 65,000 clones, about 65% seen once. The sequences come from PBMCs, collected after 12 months of ibrutinib treatment. These TCRs come from a human donor with chronic lymphocytic leukemia.

V gene TRBV6-6 combines with J gene TRBJ2-7; 8 positions agree with TRBD1. From germline, CDR1 is MNHNY and CDR2 SVGAGI (reference sequence). This CDR3 is 14 amino acids long. V lost 6 bases and J lost 4; bases outside the gene matches: 8. In DNA, the CDR3 is TGTGCCAGCAGACTCGGACAGGGTGGGTACGAGCAGTACTTC. This sequence encodes CASRLGQGGYEQYF.

This clone was recorded a few times. V gene TRBV5-4 combines with J gene TRBJ2-1; 9 positions agree with TRBD1. V lost 1 base to trimming and J lost 7 bases; unmatched junction nucleotides: 6. The CDR3 totals 15 residues. CDR1 and CDR2 from the germline V gene are SGHNT and YYREEE (reference sequence). Here the CDR3 DNA reads TGTGCCAGCAGCTTGACCAGACAGGGGGGAAATGAGCAGTTCTTC. The encoded protein is CASSLTRQGGNEQFF.

The chain recombines TRBV6-1 with TRBJ2-1; a weak D match, TRBD2 (5 bases). Trimming removed 5 bases from V and 5 bases from J, with 13 bases in between. The CDR3 contains 14 residues. From germline, CDR1 is MNHNS and CDR2 SASEGT. As DNA, the CDR3 is TGTGCCAGCAGTCCGTACGTGAGGGACAATGAGCAGTTCTTC. Translated, it gives CASSPYVRDNEQFF.

The chain couples TRBV20-1 to TRBJ2-2; 8 nucleotides agree with TRBD2. J was trimmed by 5 bases and V by 7 bases; bases with no gene match: 0. From germline, CDR1 is DFQATT and CDR2 SNEGSKA (reference sequence). CDR3 length: 11 amino acids. The CDR3 coding sequence is TGCAGTGTAGCGGGGACCGGGGAGCTGTTTTTT. Amino acids: CSVAGTGELFF.

The chain employs TRBV6-5 and TRBJ2-3; D gene unclear. With 10 bases removed from V and 4 bases from J, the gap between germline ends came to 9 bases. Germline values: CDR1 MNHEY, CDR2 SVGAGI. The CDR3 contains 11 residues. This CDR3 reads CATKWSDTQYF. The CDR3 DNA reads as TGTGCCACCAAATGGTCAGATACGCAGTATTTT.

The CDR3 nucleotides are TGTGCCAGCAGCCGGGGGGGATCCAGTTCTTACGAGCAGTACTTC. Translation gives CASSRGGSSSYEQYF. The chain joins TRBV25-1 to TRBJ2-7, with 8 positions matching TRBD2. The CDR3 length is 15 residues. The V gene's germline CDR1 is MGHDK and CDR2 SYGVNS. V shed 6 bases, J shed 4 bases, and the junction held 11 bases outside the gene matches.

The V gene is TRBV30, the J gene TRBJ2-2, with D perhaps given as TRBD1 or TRBD2 (5 bases each). The V end was cut by 8 bases, the J end by 7 bases, with 20 bases between. This CDR3 is built from 14 residues. Germline values: CDR1 GTSNPN, CDR2 SVGIG (reference sequence). CDR3 protein: CALPRWGSNGELFF. In nucleotides, the CDR3 is TGTGCCCTACCCAGGTGGGGGAGTAACGGGGAGCTGTTTTTT.

The gene calls are TRBV6-6 and TRBJ2-7, with 9 bases aligning to TRBD1. V lost 5 bases to trimming and J lost 7 bases; unmatched junction nucleotides: 6. CDR3 length: 13 amino acids. Germline V gene sequence: CDR1 MNHNY, CDR2 SVGAGI (reference sequence). The CDR3 spells CASSRSGQGEQYF. In DNA, the CDR3 is TGTGCCAGCAGTCGATCGGGACAGGGTGAGCAGTACTTC.

The chain has TRBV6-5 and TRBJ1-5; no reliable D call. V was clipped by 3 bases and J by 7 bases, with 10 bases between them. CDR1 and CDR2 (germline): MNHEY, SVGAGI. The CDR3 is 13 residues long. As DNA, the CDR3 is TGTGCCAGCAGTTATCGAGAGGGCCAGCCCCAGCATTTT. Translating it yields CASSYREGQPQHF.

V and J are TRBV9 and TRBJ2-1, with TRBD2 matching over 8 bases. Germline V lookup: CDR1 SGDLS, CDR2 YYNGEE. Trimming at V came to 5 bases and at J to 10 bases, leaving 14 bases not matched to a gene. CDR3 size: 15 residues. Written as DNA, the CDR3 is TGTGCCAGCAGTTTTAGCGGGACGCTACAGGGCGAGCAGTTCTTC. Protein: CASSFSGTLQGEQFF.

The chain joins TRBV5-4 to TRBJ2-1; 7 bases agree with TRBD2. CDR1 SGHNT and CDR2 YYREEE come from the germline V gene (reference sequence). The CDR3 consists of 15 residues. V was clipped by 1 base and J by 0 bases; unmatched bases: 1. The chain's CDR3 is CASSLPGGSYNEQFF. The CDR3 DNA follows: TGTGCCAGCAGCTTGCCGGGAGGCTCCTACAATGAGCAGTTCTTC.

V usage is TRBV7-9 and J usage is TRBJ1-3; D is perhaps TRBD1 (6 bases). Trimming left V 3 bases short and J 2 bases short, with 14 bases between. CDR3 length: 16 amino acids. Germline CDR1 reads SEHNR; CDR2 reads FQNEAQ (reference sequence). The CDR3, as DNA: TGTGCCAGCAGCTTCAAACAGGGTGTCCCTGGAAACACCATATATTTT. Translation: CASSFKQGVPGNTIYF.

The chain combines TRBV2 with TRBJ2-6; possibly TRBD1 for D (6 bases). Looked up from germline, CDR1 is SNHLY and CDR2 is FYNNEI. There are 15 residues in the CDR3. Trimming pared 5 bases from V and 0 bases from J, leaving 8 bases between. CDR3 nucleotides: TGTGCCAGCAGTATACAGGGCTCTGGGGCCAACGTCCTGACTTTC. Amino acids: CASSIQGSGANVLTF.

The chain combines TRBV5-3 with TRBJ2-7; the D call may be TRBD1 or TRBD2 (5 bases each). TRBV5-3 is placed among ORFs of uncertain function. The CDR3 runs 16 residues. The V end was cut by 2 bases, the J end by 7 bases, with 22 bases between. CDR3 sequence reads: CARSFVGVDLWWEQYF. The CDR3 DNA reads as TGTGCCAGAAGCTTCGTGGGGGTCGATTTGTGGTGGGAGCAGTACTTC.

The V call is TRBV4-2, the J call TRBJ2-7; D might be TRBD2 (5 bases). Per the germline V gene, CDR1 is LGHNA and CDR2 is YNFKEQ. This CDR3 is 14 amino acids long. V was clipped by 0 bases and J by 2 bases, with 8 bases between them. The CDR3 is CASSQEVGAYEQYF. The CDR3 bases are TGTGCCAGCAGCCAAGAAGTCGGGGCCTACGAGCAGTACTTC.

The chain carries TRBV5-6 and TRBJ2-7; 9 bases match TRBD1. Trimming took 3 bases from V and 3 from J; bases not matched to a gene: 13. Germline CDR1 and CDR2: SGHDT and YYEEEE. CDR3 size: 17 residues. The CDR3: CASSSRDRVLIGYEQYF. For the CDR3, the DNA is TGTGCCAGCAGCTCCCGGGACAGGGTACTTATAGGCTACGAGCAGTACTTC.

The chain is built from TRBV7-3 and TRBJ2-2; 8 bases are shared with TRBD2. Looked up from germline, CDR1 is SGHTA and CDR2 is FQGTGA. There are 13 residues in the CDR3. V shed 5 bases and J 7 bases; nucleotides not matched to a gene: 3. DNA of the CDR3: TGTGCCAGCAGCCCCGGGAGGGGCGGGGAGCTGTTTTTT. Its protein product is CASSPGRGGELFF.

This chain joins TRBV6-4 and TRBJ2-6; 7 bases map to TRBD2. J lost 2 bases, V lost 10 bases, and 11 bases had no gene match. This CDR3 is built from 16 residues. Germline CDR1 MRHNA, CDR2 SNTAGT. CDR3 DNA sequence: TGTGCCACTCGAAAAGAGGCGGGGGCTGGGGCCAACGTCCTGACTTTC. The encoded protein is CATRKEAGAGANVLTF.

The chain is built from TRBV6-6 and TRBJ1-5; possible D gene TRBD1, 5 bases. Germline V gene data show CDR1 as MNHNY and CDR2 as SVGAGI (reference sequence). This CDR3 is 14 amino acids long. V shed 8 bases and J shed 2 bases, with 13 bases lying between them. The CDR3 nucleotides are TGTGCCAGCGTACCGGGACCTGGCAATCAGCCCCAGCATTTT. As protein: CASVPGPGNQPQHF.

This clone was observed once. The J gene is TRBJ2-3, the V gene TRBV28; TRBD2 agrees at 13 bases. Germline loops: CDR1 MDHEN, CDR2 SYDVKM. V shed 6 bases, J shed 4 bases, and the junction held 7 bases outside the gene matches. There are 16 residues in the CDR3. In DNA form, the CDR3 reads TGTGCCAGCAGCCTACGGACTAGCGGGAGTGCAGATACGCAGTATTTT. The encoded protein is CASSLRTSGSADTQYF.

The chain combines TRBV5-6 with TRBJ2-7, with D uncertain. This CDR3 contains 14 residues. Trimming left V 0 bases short and J 1 base short, with 8 bases between. Germline loops: CDR1 SGHDT, CDR2 YYEEEE. CDR3 DNA sequence: TGTGCCAGCAGCTTGGGGGCACTTTCCTACGAGCAGTACTTC. Translating it yields CASSLGALSYEQYF.

The chain has TRBV27 and TRBJ2-1; D not resolved. This CDR3 region has 15 residues. Germline CDR1 MNHEY, CDR2 SMNVEV (reference sequence). With 2 bases removed from V and 2 bases from J, the gap between germline ends came to 10 bases. CDR3 sequence reads: CASSLVTETYNEQFF. In nucleotides, the CDR3 is TGTGCCAGCAGTTTAGTCACGGAAACCTACAATGAGCAGTTCTTC.

This clone was detected once. This chain connects TRBV11-2 to TRBJ2-3; 7 nucleotides align to TRBD1. The CDR3 is 14 residues long. Per the germline V gene, CDR1 is SGHAT and CDR2 is FQNNGV. After removal of 5 bases from V and 5 bases from J, the junction contained 7 bases not matched to a gene. The CDR3 region is CASSQGTVGDTQYF. Here the CDR3 DNA reads TGTGCCAGCAGCCAGGGGACAGTCGGAGATACGCAGTATTTT.

This chain connects TRBV5-6 to TRBJ2-2; D possibly corresponds to TRBD1 (5 bases). This CDR3 has 16 amino acids. Trimming removed 3 bases at V and 3 bases at J, with 15 bases between. The germline CDR1 and CDR2 sequences are SGHDT and YYEEEE. In DNA, the CDR3 is TGTGCCAGCAGCTCCTTAGGGGCAGGGCACACCGGGGAGCTGTTTTTT. Encoded protein: CASSSLGAGHTGELFF.

This clone was observed a handful of times. The chain joins TRBV7-2 to TRBJ2-3; D call uncertain. Looked up from germline, CDR1 is SGHTA and CDR2 is FQGNSA. The CDR3 contains 12 residues. V lost 5 bases and J 7 bases, leaving 10 bases between the germline ends. CDR3 DNA sequence: TGTGCCAGCAGCCCCGGCGGTTATACGCAGTATTTT. Protein product: CASSPGGYTQYF. The full variable domain, completed using reference TRBV7-2 and TRBJ2-3, is GAGVSQSPSNKVTEKGKDVELRCDPISGHTALYWYRQSLGQGLEFLIYFQGNSAPDKSGLPSDRFSAERTGGSVSTLTIQRTQQEDSAVYLCASSPGGYTQYFGPGTRLTVL.

The rearrangement uses TRBV6-1 and TRBJ2-7; D is possibly TRBD1 or TRBD2 (5 bases each). V gave up 7 bases and J gave up 2 bases, with 12 bases separating them. The CDR3 runs 13 residues. Germline V gene data show CDR1 as MNHNS and CDR2 as SASEGT. In DNA, the CDR3 is TGTGCCAGCATGGGGACCCCGGCCTACGAGCAGTACTTC. It translates to CASMGTPAYEQYF.